This T cell receptor beta chain was retrieved from a study of breast tumors, draining lymph nodes, adjacent tissues. General observations from the study: Tumors had less TCR diversity than lymph nodes, more than nontumor tissue. That most tumor T cells come from lymph nodes remained unproven.

TCRdb recomputed calls from the multiplex PCR reads with MiXCR, one row per CDR3 protein. The sample lists some 200,000 distinct CDR3 sequences, approximately 33% occurring once. In this sample, this clonotype turned up many times. The target antigen is unknown. Breast cancer patients provided tissue from their axillary draining lymph nodes. The receptor was derived from a female donor with breast cancer. Some clones in this sample may be carry-over from other donors' samples. The sequencing sample was made of axillary lymph node tissue.

The CDR3 DNA sequence: TGTGCCAGCAGTAAACAGCTAGCGGGACCAACCGGGGAGCTGTTTTTT. It codes for CASSKQLAGPTGELFF. The chain is built from TRBV12-3 or TRBV12-4 and TRBJ2-2; 9 nucleotides agree with TRBD2. With V trimmed by 5 bases and J by 5 bases, 9 bases remained unmatched. This CDR3 is 16 amino acids long.